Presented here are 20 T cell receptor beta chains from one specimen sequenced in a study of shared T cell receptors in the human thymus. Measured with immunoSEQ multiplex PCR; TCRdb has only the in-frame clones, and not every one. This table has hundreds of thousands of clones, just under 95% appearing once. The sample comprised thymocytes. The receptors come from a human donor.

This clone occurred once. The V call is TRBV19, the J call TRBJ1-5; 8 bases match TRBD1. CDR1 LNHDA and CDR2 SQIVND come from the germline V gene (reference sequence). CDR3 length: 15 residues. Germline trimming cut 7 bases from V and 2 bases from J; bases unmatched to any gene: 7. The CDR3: CASNQDRDRNQPQHF. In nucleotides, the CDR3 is TGTGCCAGTAACCAGGACAGGGACCGCAATCAGCCCCAGCATTTT.

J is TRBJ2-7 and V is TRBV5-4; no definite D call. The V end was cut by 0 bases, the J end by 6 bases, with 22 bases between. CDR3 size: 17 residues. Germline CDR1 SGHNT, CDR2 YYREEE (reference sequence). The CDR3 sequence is CASSLEGDLSASGEQYF. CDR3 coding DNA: TGTGCCAGCAGCTTGGAAGGTGATTTGTCCGCCTCGGGCGAGCAGTACTTC.

The CDR3 here is CASSFPGQGRYEQYF. The CDR3 coding sequence is TGTGCCAGTAGTTTCCCGGGACAGGGCCGTTACGAGCAGTACTTC. The chain carries TRBV19 and TRBJ2-7, with TRBD1 identical over 9 bases. The CDR3 is 15 amino acids. With 5 bases clipped from V and 4 bases from J, the junction kept 9 bases outside the gene matches. Germline V gene lookup returns CDR1 LNHDA and CDR2 SQIVND (reference sequence).

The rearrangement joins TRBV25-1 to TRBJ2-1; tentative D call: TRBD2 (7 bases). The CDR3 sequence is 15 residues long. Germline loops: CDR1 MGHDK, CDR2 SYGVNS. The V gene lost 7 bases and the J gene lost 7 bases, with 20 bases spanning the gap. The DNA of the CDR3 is TGTGCCAGCACCATGGACCTAGGGAGGGGGAATGAGCAGTTCTTC. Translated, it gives CASTMDLGRGNEQFF.

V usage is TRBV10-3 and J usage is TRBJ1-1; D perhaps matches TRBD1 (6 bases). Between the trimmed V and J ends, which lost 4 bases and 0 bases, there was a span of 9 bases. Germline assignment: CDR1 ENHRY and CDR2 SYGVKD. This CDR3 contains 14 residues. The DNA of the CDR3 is TGTGCCATCAGTGGTGGGACACTGAACACTGAAGCTTTCTTT. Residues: CAISGGTLNTEAFF.

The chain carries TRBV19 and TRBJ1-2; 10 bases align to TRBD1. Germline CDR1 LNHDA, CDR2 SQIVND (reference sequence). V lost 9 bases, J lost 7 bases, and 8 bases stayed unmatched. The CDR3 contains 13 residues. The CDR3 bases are TGTGCCAGCCGACAGGGGGCTGAATCTGGCTACACCTTC. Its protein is CASRQGAESGYTF. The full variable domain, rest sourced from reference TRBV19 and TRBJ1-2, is DGGITQSPKYLFRKEGQNVTLSCEQNLNHDAMYWYRQDPGQGLRLIYYSQIVNDFQKGDIAEGYSVSREKKESFPLTVTSAQKNPTAFYLCASRQGAESGYTFGSGTRLTVV.

CDR3 protein: CASSLEQSTDTQYF. CDR3 sequence (DNA): TGTGCCAGCAGTTTGGAACAGTCCACAGATACGCAGTATTTT. The chain carries TRBV27 and TRBJ2-3; D remains ambiguous. The CDR3 is made up of 14 amino acids. Germline lookup yields CDR1 MNHEY and CDR2 SMNVEV (reference sequence). The V end was cut by 3 bases, the J end by 2 bases, with 9 bases between.

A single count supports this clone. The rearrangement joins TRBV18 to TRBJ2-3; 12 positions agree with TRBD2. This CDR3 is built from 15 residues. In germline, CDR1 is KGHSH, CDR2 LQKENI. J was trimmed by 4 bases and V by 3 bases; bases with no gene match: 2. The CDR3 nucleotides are TGTGCCAGCTCACCGACTAGCGGGAGCGCAGATACGCAGTATTTT. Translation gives CASSPTSGSADTQYF.

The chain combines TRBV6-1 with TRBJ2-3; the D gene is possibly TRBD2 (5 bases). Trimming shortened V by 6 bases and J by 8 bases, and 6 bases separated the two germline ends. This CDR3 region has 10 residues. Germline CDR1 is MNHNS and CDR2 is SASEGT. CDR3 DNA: TGTGCCAGCAGGGAGGCTACGCAGTATTTT. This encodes CASREATQYF.

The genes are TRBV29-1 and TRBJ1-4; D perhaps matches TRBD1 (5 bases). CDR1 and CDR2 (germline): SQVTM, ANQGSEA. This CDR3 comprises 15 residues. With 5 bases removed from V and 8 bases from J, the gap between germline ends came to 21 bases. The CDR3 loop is CSVQLPQAWDEKLFF. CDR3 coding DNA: TGCAGCGTTCAACTACCTCAGGCCTGGGACGAAAAACTGTTTTTT.

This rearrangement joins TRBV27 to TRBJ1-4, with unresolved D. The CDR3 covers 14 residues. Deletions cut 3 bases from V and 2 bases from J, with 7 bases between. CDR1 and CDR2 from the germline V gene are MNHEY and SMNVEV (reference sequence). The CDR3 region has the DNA TGTGCCAGCAGTTTTTGGGGTACTAATGAAAAACTGTTTTTT. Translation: CASSFWGTNEKLFF. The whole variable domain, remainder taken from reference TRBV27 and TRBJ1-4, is EAQVTQNPRYLITVTGKKLTVTCSQNMNHEYMSWYRQDPGLGLRQIYYSMNVEVTDKGDVPEGYKVSRKEKRNFPLILESPSPNQTSLYFCASSFWGTNEKLFFGSGTQLSVL.

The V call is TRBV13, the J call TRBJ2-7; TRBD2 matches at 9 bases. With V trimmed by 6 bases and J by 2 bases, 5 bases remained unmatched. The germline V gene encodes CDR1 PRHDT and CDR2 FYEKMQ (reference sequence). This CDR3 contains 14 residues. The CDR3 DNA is TGTGCCAGCAGGACAGCGGGAGGTACCTACGAGCAGTACTTC. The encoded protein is CASRTAGGTYEQYF. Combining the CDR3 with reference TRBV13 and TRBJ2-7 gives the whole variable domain AAGVIQSPRHLIKEKRETATLKCYPIPRHDTVYWYQQGPGQDPQFLISFYEKMQSDKGSIPDRFSAQQFSDYHSELNMSSLELGDSALYFCASRTAGGTYEQYFGPGTRLTVT.

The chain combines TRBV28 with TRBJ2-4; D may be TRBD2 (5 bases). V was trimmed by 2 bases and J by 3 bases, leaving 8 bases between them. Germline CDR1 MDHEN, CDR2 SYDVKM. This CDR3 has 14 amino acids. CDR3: CASSLRRGKNIQYF. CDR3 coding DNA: TGTGCCAGCAGTTTACGCCGGGGCAAAAACATTCAGTACTTC.

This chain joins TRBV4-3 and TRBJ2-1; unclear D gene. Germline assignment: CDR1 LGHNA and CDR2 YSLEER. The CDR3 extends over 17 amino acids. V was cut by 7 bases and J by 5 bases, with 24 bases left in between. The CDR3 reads CASIPHPDGFVNNEQFF. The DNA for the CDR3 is TGCGCCAGCATCCCCCATCCTGACGGATTCGTCAACAATGAGCAGTTCTTC.

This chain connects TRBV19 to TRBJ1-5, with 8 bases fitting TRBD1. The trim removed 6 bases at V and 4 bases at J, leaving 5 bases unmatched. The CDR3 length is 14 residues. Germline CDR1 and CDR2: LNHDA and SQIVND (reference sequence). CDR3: CASRDRVGNQPQHF. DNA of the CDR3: TGTGCCAGTAGGGACAGGGTCGGGAATCAGCCCCAGCATTTT. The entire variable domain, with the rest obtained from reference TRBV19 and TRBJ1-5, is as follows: DGGITQSPKYLFRKEGQNVTLSCEQNLNHDAMYWYRQDPGQGLRLIYYSQIVNDFQKGDIAEGYSVSREKKESFPLTVTSAQKNPTAFYLCASRDRVGNQPQHFGDGTRLSIL.

Written as DNA, the CDR3 is TGTGCCAGCAGCGACCAGGGGGCGGGAGTAAGAAGAGGCTACACCTTC. It encodes CASSDQGAGVRRGYTF. J is TRBJ1-2 and V is TRBV9, with TRBD1 matching over 8 bases. The J segment lost 8 bases and the V segment lost 3 bases, leaving 15 bases of the junction unmatched. CDR1 is SGDLS and CDR2 is YYNGEE in the germline V gene. The CDR3 spans 16 residues.

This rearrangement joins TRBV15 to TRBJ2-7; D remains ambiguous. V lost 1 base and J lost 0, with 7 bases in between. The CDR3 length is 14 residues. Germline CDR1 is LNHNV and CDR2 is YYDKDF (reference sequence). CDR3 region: CATSRARSSYEQYF. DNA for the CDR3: TGTGCCACCAGCAGAGCGCGGTCCTCCTACGAGCAGTACTTC.

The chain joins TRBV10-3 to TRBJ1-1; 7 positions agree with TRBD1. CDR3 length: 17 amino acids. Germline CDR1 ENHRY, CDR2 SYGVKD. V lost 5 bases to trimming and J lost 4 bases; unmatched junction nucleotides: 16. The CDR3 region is CAISPPGAGGKGTEAFF. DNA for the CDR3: TGTGCCATCAGTCCACCGGGGGCAGGGGGAAAGGGCACTGAAGCTTTCTTT.

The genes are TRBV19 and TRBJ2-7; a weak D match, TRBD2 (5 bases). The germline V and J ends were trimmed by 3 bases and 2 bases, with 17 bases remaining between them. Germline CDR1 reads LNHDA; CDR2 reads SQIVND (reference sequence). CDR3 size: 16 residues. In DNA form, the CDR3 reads TGTGCCAGTAGTATCTGGACTCCGCTTGACACCTACGAGCAGTACTTC. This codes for CASSIWTPLDTYEQYF.

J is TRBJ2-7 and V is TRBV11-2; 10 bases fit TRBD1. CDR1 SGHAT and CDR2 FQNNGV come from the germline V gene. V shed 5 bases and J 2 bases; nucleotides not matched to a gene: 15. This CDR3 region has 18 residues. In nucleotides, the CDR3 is TGTGCCAGCAGCACACGCCCAAAGGGACAGGGGAAAGCCTACGAGCAGTACTTC. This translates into CASSTRPKGQGKAYEQYF.